A single sample is the source of the 16 T cell receptor beta chains below, sequenced in a study of blood T cell repertoires in COVID-19. Here immunoSEQ multiplex PCR was the method, and the copy in TCRdb shows in-frame clones only, minus some. The sample holds fewer than 250,000 clones, 70% to 90% seen once. The specimen was peripheral blood. All receptors come from a man between 60 and 70 years old with acute or convalescent COVID-19.

The V and J genes are TRBV11-2 and TRBJ2-1; TRBD2 agrees at 11 bases. Germline-derived CDR1 and CDR2 are SGHAT and FQNNGV. The CDR3 consists of 15 residues. With V trimmed by 3 bases and J by 3 bases, 1 base remained unmatched. The CDR3 DNA sequence: TGTGCCAGCAGCTTCGGGACTAGCGGCTACAATGAGCAGTTCTTC. This translates into CASSFGTSGYNEQFF.

This clone was recorded a few times. The chain employs TRBV19 and TRBJ1-6; a weak D match, TRBD1 (6 bases). V was pared by 7 bases and J by 7 bases, with 20 bases between. CDR1 is LNHDA, CDR2 SQIVND, per germline (reference sequence). This CDR3 comprises 16 residues. CDR3 region: CASNRPGGRLNSPLHF. The CDR3 nucleotides are TGTGCCAGTAATCGCCCCGGGGGGCGTTTGAATTCACCCCTCCACTTT.

J is TRBJ2-1 and V is TRBV19; 14 bases align to TRBD2. Germline-derived CDR1 and CDR2 are LNHDA and SQIVND (reference sequence). The CDR3 length is 18 residues. J lost 1 base, V lost 6 bases, and 8 bases had no gene match. The CDR3 sequence is CASRKTSGGVGSYNEQFF. Written as DNA, the CDR3 is TGTGCCAGTAGAAAGACTAGCGGGGGGGTCGGTTCCTACAATGAGCAGTTCTTC.

The chain links TRBV4-3 to TRBJ1-2, with D perhaps matching TRBD1 (6 bases). The CDR3 consists of 14 residues. V shed 2 bases and J shed 3 bases, with 10 bases lying between them. Germline V lookup: CDR1 LGHNA, CDR2 YSLEER. The chain's CDR3 is CASSQRYRDYGYTF. CDR3 coding DNA: TGCGCCAGCAGCCAACGGTACAGGGACTATGGCTACACCTTC.

The chain uses TRBV7-9 and TRBJ1-1; perhaps TRBD1 as D (6 bases). CDR1 and CDR2 (germline): SEHNR, FQNEAQ (reference sequence). The CDR3 consists of 16 residues. Trimming stripped 4 bases from V and 0 bases from J, with 15 bases between. The CDR3 bases are TGTGCCAGCAGCTCAGGGGTGGCACAGCTGAACACTGAAGCTTTCTTT. This sequence encodes CASSSGVAQLNTEAFF.

The V and J genes are TRBV5-1 and TRBJ2-6, with 8 positions matching TRBD2. Germline CDR1 reads SGHRS; CDR2 reads YFSETQ. CDR3 length: 17 residues. J gave up 0 bases and V 4 bases, and 6 bases lay outside the gene matches. As DNA, the CDR3 is TGCGCCAGCAGCCCCTCCGGGACTAGCTCTGGGGCCAACGTCCTGACTTTC. Translating gives CASSPSGTSSGANVLTF.

This rearrangement joins TRBV7-2 to TRBJ1-2; D gene ambiguous. This CDR3 contains 14 residues. CDR1 is SGHTA, CDR2 FQGNSA, per germline. Trimming removed 7 bases from V and 3 bases from J, with 15 bases in between. In DNA form, the CDR3 reads TGTGCCAGCACCTCTCCGGGGAGGGACTATGGCTACACCTTC. Translated, it gives CASTSPGRDYGYTF.

This clone was seen a single time. The V call is TRBV7-6, the J call TRBJ2-3; D perhaps matches TRBD1 (6 bases). V was pared by 2 bases and J by 1 base, with 13 bases between. Germline V gene sequence: CDR1 SGHVS, CDR2 FNYEAQ. The CDR3 has 16 residues. The CDR3 sequence is CASSLLLTGGTDTQYF. Written as DNA, the CDR3 is TGTGCCAGCAGCTTATTATTGACAGGAGGCACAGATACGCAGTATTTT.

The rearrangement links TRBV12-3 or TRBV12-4 to TRBJ1-2; 7 bases are shared with TRBD1. The CDR3 sequence is 12 residues long. With V trimmed by 5 bases and J by 7 bases, 4 bases remained unmatched. CDR3 residues: CASSPGQPGYTF. In DNA form, the CDR3 reads TGTGCCAGCAGTCCGGGACAGCCTGGCTACACCTTC.

This chain uses TRBV15 with TRBJ1-4; D is uncertain. CDR1 is LNHNV, CDR2 YYDKDF, per germline (reference sequence). The V and J ends lost 5 bases and 3 bases respectively, with 7 bases between them. This CDR3 has 13 residues. The CDR3 DNA reads TGTGCCACCAGCTCGAAGCCTAATGAAAAACTGTTTTTT. This gives the protein CATSSKPNEKLFF.

CDR3 in amino acids: CASSLVVQGSSSYNEQFF. As DNA, the CDR3 is TGTGCCAGCAGCTTGGTAGTGCAGGGGTCCTCCTCCTACAATGAGCAGTTCTTC. The chain has TRBV5-5 and TRBJ2-1; weak D call: TRBD1 (6 bases). V was trimmed by 0 bases and J by 0 bases, leaving 16 bases between them. The CDR3 runs to 18 residues. Germline lookup yields CDR1 SGHKS and CDR2 YYEKEE (reference sequence).

This sequence joins TRBV6-1 and TRBJ2-6; D possibly corresponds to TRBD2 (5 bases). V was clipped by 2 bases and J by 0 bases, with 20 bases between them. From germline, CDR1 is MNHNS and CDR2 SASEGT. CDR3 length equals 20 residues. The CDR3 reads CASSELRYGEGYSGANVLTF. In DNA, the CDR3 is TGTGCCAGCAGTGAACTTCGTTACGGGGAAGGGTACTCTGGGGCCAACGTCCTGACTTTC.

V is TRBV11-1 and J is TRBJ2-5, with 9 positions matching TRBD2. The germline V gene encodes CDR1 SGHAT and CDR2 FQDESV (reference sequence). V dropped 5 bases and J dropped 3; count of bases not matched to a gene: 7. The CDR3 covers 15 residues. The CDR3 DNA reads TGTGCCAGCAGCCCGCGGGGGGGCAGGGAAGAGACCCAGTACTTC. It encodes CASSPRGGREETQYF.

This chain links TRBV5-1 with TRBJ2-3, with TRBD2 matching over 10 bases. Per the germline V gene, CDR1 is SGHRS and CDR2 is YFSETQ. Trimming removed 0 bases from V and 7 bases from J; junction bases left unmatched: 8. There are 16 residues in the CDR3. CDR3 in amino acids: CASSLVPSGGENTQYF. The CDR3 coding sequence is TGCGCCAGCAGCTTGGTCCCCAGCGGGGGGGAGAATACGCAGTATTTT.

The CDR3 region is CASSLRTSGITDTQYF. The CDR3 DNA reads TGTGCCAGCAGCCTCCGGACTAGCGGGATCACAGATACGCAGTATTTT. The chain links TRBV13 to TRBJ2-3, with 12 bases lining up with TRBD2. Germline V gives CDR1 PRHDT, CDR2 FYEKMQ (reference sequence). V lost 5 bases, J lost 2 bases, and 5 bases stayed unmatched. The CDR3 loop spans 16 amino acids.

The chain uses TRBV29-1 and TRBJ1-3; TRBD1 might be the D (5 bases). From germline, CDR1 is SQVTM and CDR2 ANQGSEA. V was pared by 7 bases and J by 3 bases, with 13 bases between. The CDR3 covers 13 residues. CDR3 in DNA: TGCAGCGGGATTCAGGGTTTTGGAAACACCATATATTTT. This sequence encodes CSGIQGFGNTIYF.